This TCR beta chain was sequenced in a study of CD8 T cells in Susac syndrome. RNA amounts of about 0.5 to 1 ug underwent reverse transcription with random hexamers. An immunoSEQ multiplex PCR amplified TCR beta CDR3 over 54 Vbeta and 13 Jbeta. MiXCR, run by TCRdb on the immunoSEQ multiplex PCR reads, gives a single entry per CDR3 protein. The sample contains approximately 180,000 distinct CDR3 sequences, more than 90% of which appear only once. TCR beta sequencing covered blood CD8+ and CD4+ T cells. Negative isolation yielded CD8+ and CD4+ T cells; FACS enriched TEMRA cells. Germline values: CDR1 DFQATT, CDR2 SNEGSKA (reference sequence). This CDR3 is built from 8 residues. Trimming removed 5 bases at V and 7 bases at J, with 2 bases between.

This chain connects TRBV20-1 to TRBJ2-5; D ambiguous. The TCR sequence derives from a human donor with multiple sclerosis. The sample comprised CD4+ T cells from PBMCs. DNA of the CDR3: TGCAGTGCTGGGACCCAGTACTTC. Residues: CSAGTQYF.